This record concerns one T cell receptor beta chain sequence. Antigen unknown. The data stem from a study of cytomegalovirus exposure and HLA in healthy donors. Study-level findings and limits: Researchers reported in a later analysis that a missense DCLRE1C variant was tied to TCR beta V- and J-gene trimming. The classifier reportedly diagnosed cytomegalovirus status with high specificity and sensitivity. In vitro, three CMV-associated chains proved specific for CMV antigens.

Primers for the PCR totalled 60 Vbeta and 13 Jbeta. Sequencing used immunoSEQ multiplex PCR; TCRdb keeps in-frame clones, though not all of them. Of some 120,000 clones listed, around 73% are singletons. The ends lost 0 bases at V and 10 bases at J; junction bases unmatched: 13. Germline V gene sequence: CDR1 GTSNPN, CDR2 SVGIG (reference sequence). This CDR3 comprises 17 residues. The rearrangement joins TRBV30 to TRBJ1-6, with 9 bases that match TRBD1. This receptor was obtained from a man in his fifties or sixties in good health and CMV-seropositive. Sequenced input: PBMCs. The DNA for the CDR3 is TGTGCCTGGAGTGTACTTGGGGTACAGGGGGCAGGATCACCCCTCCACTTT. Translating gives CAWSVLGVQGAGSPLHF.